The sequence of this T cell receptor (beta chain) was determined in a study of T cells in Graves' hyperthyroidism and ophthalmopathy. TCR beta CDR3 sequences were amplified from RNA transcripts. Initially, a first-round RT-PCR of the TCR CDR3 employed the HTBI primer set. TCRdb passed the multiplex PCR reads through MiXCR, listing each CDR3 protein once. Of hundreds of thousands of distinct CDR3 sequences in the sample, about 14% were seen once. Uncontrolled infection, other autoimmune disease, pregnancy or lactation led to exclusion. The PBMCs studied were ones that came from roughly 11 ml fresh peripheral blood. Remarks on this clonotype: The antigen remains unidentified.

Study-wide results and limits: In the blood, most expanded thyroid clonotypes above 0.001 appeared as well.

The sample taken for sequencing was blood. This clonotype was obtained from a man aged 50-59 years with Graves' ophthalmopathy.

The CDR3 nucleotides read TGTGCCAGCAGTGCCAGACTAGCGGGAACCTACAATGAGCAGTTCTTC. This gives the protein CASSARLAGTYNEQFF. V gene TRBV25-1 combines with J gene TRBJ2-1, with 11 bases fitting TRBD2. The V gene end was trimmed by 4 bases and the J gene end by 2 bases; junction bases not matched to a gene: 4. The V gene's germline CDR1 is MGHDK and CDR2 SYGVNS. The CDR3 has 16 residues.